This TCR beta chain was recovered during a study of blood T cell repertoires in COVID-19. TCRdb's table, derived via immunoSEQ multiplex PCR, lists solely in-frame clones and lacks some. This table has about 180,000 clones, roughly nine tenths appearing once. This receptor was obtained from a man between 65 and 79 years old with active or convalescent COVID-19. Sequencing used peripheral blood.

In nucleotides, the CDR3 is TGTGCCAGTAGTATCGGGACAGGGCGAAACACCATATATTTT. Amino acid sequence: CASSIGTGRNTIYF. The chain combines TRBV19 with TRBJ1-3, with 9 nucleotides matching TRBD1. CDR1 and CDR2 (germline): LNHDA, SQIVND (reference sequence). The V and J ends lost 3 bases and 5 bases, in that order; junction bases with no gene match: 2. This CDR3 contains 14 residues.